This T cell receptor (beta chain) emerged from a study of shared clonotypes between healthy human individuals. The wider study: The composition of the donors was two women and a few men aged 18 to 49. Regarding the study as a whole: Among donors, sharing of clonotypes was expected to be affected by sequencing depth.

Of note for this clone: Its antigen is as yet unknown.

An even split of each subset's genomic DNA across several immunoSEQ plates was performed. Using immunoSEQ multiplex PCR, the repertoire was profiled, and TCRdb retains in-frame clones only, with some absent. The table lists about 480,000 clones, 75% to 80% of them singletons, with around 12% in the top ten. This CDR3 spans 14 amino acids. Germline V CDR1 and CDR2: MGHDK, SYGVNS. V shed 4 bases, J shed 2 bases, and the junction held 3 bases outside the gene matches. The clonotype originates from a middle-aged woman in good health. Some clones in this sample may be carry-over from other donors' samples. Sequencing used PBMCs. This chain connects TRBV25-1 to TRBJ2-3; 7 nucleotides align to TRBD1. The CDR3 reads CASSGTGTTDTQYF. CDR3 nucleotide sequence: TGTGCCAGCAGTGGGACAGGAACCACAGATACGCAGTATTTT.